This T cell receptor beta chain emerged from a study of regulatory T cells in long-lasting Graves disease. Study findings and constraints: Whereas about a thousand public clonotypes were shared by new patients, persistent patients shared more, at 2,741. Preferential use of TRBV28, TRBJ1-2 and TRBJ2-5 was seen in persistent disease.

Many counts were recorded for this clonotype. What it recognizes is unknown. Assembly of TCR beta libraries relied on iRepertoire HTBI primers together with Arm-PCR of CDR3 regions. TCRdb reanalysed the multiplex PCR reads using MiXCR and keeps one entry per CDR3 protein. Of 650,000 to 700,000 distinct CDR3 sequences listed, about 32% are singletons. CDR3 length: 15 residues. With 7 bases removed from V and 0 bases from J, the gap between germline ends came to 15 bases. The germline V gene has CDR1 MNHNS and CDR2 SASEGT. Time point here: persistent/refractory GD, antithyroid drugs over 5 years with positive TRAb. Extracted RNA from PBMCs served as the source of the TCR library. As collected, the peripheral blood samples measured 7 to 9.5 milliliters each and went into EDTA tubes.

V usage is TRBV6-1 and J usage is TRBJ1-1; D call uncertain. This receptor was obtained from a female donor with Graves disease. Sequenced material: peripheral blood mononuclear cells (PBMCs), taken when the disease was refractory, from a patient treated with antithyroid drugs. Here the CDR3 reads CASNWGTGMNTEAFF. CDR3 nucleotide sequence: TGTGCCAGCAATTGGGGAACGGGGATGAACACTGAAGCTTTCTTT.